The 2 T cell receptor beta chains given below trace back to one sample, sequenced in a study of T cells in Graves' hyperthyroidism and ophthalmopathy. There were TCR beta CDR3 regions amplified from RNA transcripts. A set of HTBI primers served as the primers for a first-round RT-PCR of the TCR CDR3. From the multiplex PCR reads, TCRdb called clonotypes with MiXCR, one entry per CDR3 protein. Of fewer than 450,000 distinct CDR3 sequences listed, more than 12% are singletons. Sequences were obtained from blood. The source of these receptors is a man between 45 and 60 years old with Graves' ophthalmopathy.

This clonotype has ten or more counts. V gene TRBV6-8 combines with J gene TRBJ1-5, with D maybe TRBD1 (6 bases). V lost 2 bases to trimming and J lost 0 bases, with 29 bases between them. This CDR3 contains 22 residues. Looked up from germline, CDR1 is MNHGY and CDR2 is SAAAGT. The CDR3 reads CASSYPPRGPRLRVHSNQPQHF. CDR3 nucleotide sequence: TGTGCCAGCAGTTACCCACCCAGGGGCCCACGCTTACGAGTCCATAGCAATCAGCCCCAGCATTTT.

This clonotype was found many times. CDR3 sequence reads: CSATSGTSFSDEQFF. Written as DNA, the CDR3 is TGCAGTGCGACATCCGGGACTAGCTTTAGCGATGAGCAGTTCTTC. The chain carries TRBV20-1 and TRBJ2-1; 9 bases fit TRBD2. Trimming removed 6 bases from V and 8 bases from J; junction bases left unmatched: 14. The CDR3 is 15 residues long. Germline lookup yields CDR1 DFQATT and CDR2 SNEGSKA (reference sequence).